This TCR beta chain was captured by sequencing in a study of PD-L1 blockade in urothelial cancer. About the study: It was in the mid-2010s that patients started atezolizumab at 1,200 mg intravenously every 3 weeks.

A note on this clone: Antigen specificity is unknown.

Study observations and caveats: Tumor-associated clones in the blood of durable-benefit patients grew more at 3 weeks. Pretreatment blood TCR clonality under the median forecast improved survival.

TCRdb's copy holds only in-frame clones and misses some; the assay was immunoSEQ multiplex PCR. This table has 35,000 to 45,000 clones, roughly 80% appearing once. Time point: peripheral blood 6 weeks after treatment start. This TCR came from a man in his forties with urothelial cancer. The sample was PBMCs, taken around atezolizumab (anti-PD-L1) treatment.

CDR3 region: CAISGGYSGANVLTF. CDR3 nucleotides: TGTGCCATCAGCGGGGGGTACTCTGGGGCCAACGTCCTGACTTTC. This chain links TRBV10-3 with TRBJ2-6, with 7 bases aligning to TRBD2. The J segment lost 0 bases and the V segment lost 6 bases, leaving 2 bases of the junction unmatched. This CDR3 is built from 15 residues. Per germline, CDR1 ENHRY and CDR2 SYGVKD.